A selection of T cell receptor beta chains follows, all from one sample in a study of blood T cell repertoires in COVID-19. Sequencing used immunoSEQ multiplex PCR; TCRdb keeps in-frame clones, though not all of them. This sample has 200,000 to 250,000 clones, with roughly four fifths found just once. The sample was peripheral blood. These receptors were taken from a woman of 80 years or more with COVID-19, enrolled during active disease. CDR3s include the opening cysteine and the closing phenylalanine or tryptophan. Each record gives: clone size, D gene, J gene, V gene, CDR3 protein, CDR3 DNA. D genes are given only for firm matches. Where a row states a size, it is once, few, many or the class of an expanded clone; other rows omit it.

clone_size: .
d_call: .
j_call: TRBJ2-7
v_call: TRBV3-1/TRBV3-2
cdr3_aa: CASSQGGAGPYEQYF
cdr3_nt: TGTGCCAGCAGCCAAGGTGGAGCGGGTCCCTACGAGCAGTACTTC

clone_size: .
d_call: TRBD2
j_call: TRBJ2-5
v_call: TRBV2
cdr3_aa: CASRATSGGFQETQYF
cdr3_nt: TGTGCCAGCAGAGCTACTAGCGGGGGGTTTCAAGAGACCCAGTACTTC

clone_size: .
d_call: .
j_call: TRBJ1-1
v_call: TRBV21-1
cdr3_aa: CASTGQGGANTEAFF
cdr3_nt: TGTGCCAGCACCGGACAGGGAGGGGCGAACACTGAAGCTTTCTTT

clone_size: .
d_call: .
j_call: TRBJ2-3
v_call: TRBV6-1
cdr3_aa: CASSEPGGTTQYF
cdr3_nt: TGTGCCAGCAGTGAACCTGGCGGCACTACGCAGTATTTT

clone_size: .
d_call: TRBD2
j_call: TRBJ2-1
v_call: TRBV9
cdr3_aa: CASSDTSGTYNEQFF
cdr3_nt: TGTGCCAGCAGCGACACTAGCGGGACCTACAATGAGCAGTTCTTC

clone_size: .
d_call: .
j_call: TRBJ1-5
v_call: TRBV9
cdr3_aa: CASSSGDQPQHF
cdr3_nt: TGTGCCAGCAGCTCAGGGGATCAGCCCCAGCATTTT

clone_size: once
d_call: .
j_call: TRBJ2-2
v_call: TRBV7-2
cdr3_aa: CASSLVSSGELFF
cdr3_nt: TGTGCCAGCAGCTTAGTATCCTCCGGGGAGCTGTTTTTT

clone_size: .
d_call: .
j_call: TRBJ2-1
v_call: TRBV3-1/TRBV3-2
cdr3_aa: CASRQGWNEQFF
cdr3_nt: TGTGCCAGCAGACAGGGCTGGAATGAGCAGTTCTTC

clone_size: .
d_call: TRBD2
j_call: TRBJ2-7
v_call: TRBV9
cdr3_aa: CASSPRLASYEQYF
cdr3_nt: TGTGCCAGCAGCCCCCGACTAGCCTCCTACGAGCAGTACTTC

clone_size: .
d_call: .
j_call: TRBJ2-1
v_call: TRBV19
cdr3_aa: CASKGGGPYNEQFF
cdr3_nt: TGTGCCAGTAAGGGAGGGGGGCCCTACAATGAGCAGTTCTTC

clone_size: once
d_call: .
j_call: TRBJ2-5
v_call: TRBV18
cdr3_aa: CASSPGGRETQYF
cdr3_nt: TGTGCCAGCTCACCAGGGGGGAGAGAGACCCAGTACTTC

clone_size: .
d_call: .
j_call: TRBJ1-2
v_call: TRBV5-4
cdr3_aa: CASSSLERYGYTF
cdr3_nt: TGTGCCAGCAGCTCTCTTGAGCGCTATGGCTACACCTTC

clone_size: .
d_call: .
j_call: TRBJ2-5
v_call: TRBV5-1
cdr3_aa: CASSTFEGDGETQYF
cdr3_nt: TGCGCCAGCAGCACCTTCGAGGGGGATGGGGAGACCCAGTACTTC

clone_size: .
d_call: .
j_call: TRBJ1-5
v_call: TRBV18
cdr3_aa: CASSRSRDQPQHF
cdr3_nt: TGTGCCAGCTCACGGTCCAGGGATCAGCCCCAGCATTTT

clone_size: .
d_call: .
j_call: TRBJ1-5
v_call: TRBV3-1/TRBV3-2
cdr3_aa: CASSRSGANQPQHF
cdr3_nt: TGTGCCAGCAGCCGATCAGGGGCAAATCAGCCCCAGCATTTT

clone_size: .
d_call: .
j_call: TRBJ1-5
v_call: TRBV5-5
cdr3_aa: CASSFTGGNQPQHF
cdr3_nt: TGTGCCAGCAGCTTCACCGGGGGGAATCAGCCCCAGCATTTT

clone_size: .
d_call: TRBD1
j_call: TRBJ1-1
v_call: TRBV6-6
cdr3_aa: CASSRSGQAEAFF
cdr3_nt: TGTGCCAGCAGTCGATCAGGACAGGCTGAAGCTTTCTTT

clone_size: .
d_call: .
j_call: TRBJ1-3
v_call: TRBV24-1
cdr3_aa: CATSGGKGNTIYF
cdr3_nt: TGTGCCACCAGTGGCGGGAAAGGAAACACCATATATTTT

clone_size: .
d_call: .
j_call: TRBJ1-5
v_call: TRBV19
cdr3_aa: CASSIAVGRSNQPQHF
cdr3_nt: TGTGCCAGTAGTATAGCGGTCGGGAGGAGCAATCAGCCCCAGCATTTT

clone_size: .
d_call: TRBD2
j_call: TRBJ2-1
v_call: TRBV5-1
cdr3_aa: CASSLGGLAVYNEQFF
cdr3_nt: TGCGCCAGCAGCTTGGGGGGACTAGCGGTATACAATGAGCAGTTCTTC

clone_size: .
d_call: .
j_call: TRBJ1-5
v_call: TRBV23-1
cdr3_aa: CASSHTGYQPQHF
cdr3_nt: TGCGCCAGCAGTCATACAGGGTATCAGCCCCAGCATTTT

clone_size: .
d_call: .
j_call: TRBJ1-2
v_call: TRBV5-1
cdr3_aa: CASSLAIGNGDNYGYTF
cdr3_nt: TGCGCCAGCAGCTTGGCCATAGGGAACGGGGATAACTATGGCTACACCTTC

clone_size: .
d_call: .
j_call: TRBJ1-1
v_call: TRBV10-3
cdr3_aa: CAIRPGTGQNTEAFF
cdr3_nt: TGTGCCATCCGACCCGGGACGGGACAGAACACTGAAGCTTTCTTT

clone_size: .
d_call: TRBD1
j_call: TRBJ2-5
v_call: TRBV2
cdr3_aa: CASSSGTGTTQYF
cdr3_nt: TGTGCCAGCAGTTCCGGGACAGGGACGACCCAGTACTTC

clone_size: .
d_call: TRBD1
j_call: TRBJ1-3
v_call: TRBV7-9
cdr3_aa: CASSHPTGTARNTIYF
cdr3_nt: TGTGCCAGCAGTCATCCCACCGGGACAGCCAGAAACACCATATATTTT

clone_size: few
d_call: .
j_call: TRBJ1-1
v_call: TRBV30
cdr3_aa: CAGRTNLMGNTEAFF
cdr3_nt: TGTGCCGGGCGGACAAATCTCATGGGGAACACTGAAGCTTTCTTT

clone_size: once
d_call: TRBD1
j_call: TRBJ1-2
v_call: TRBV5-4
cdr3_aa: CASSFPLGTDYGYTF
cdr3_nt: TGTGCCAGCAGCTTTCCCCTCGGGACAGACTATGGCTACACCTTC

clone_size: .
d_call: .
j_call: TRBJ2-3
v_call: TRBV18
cdr3_aa: CASSPPNTPTDTQYF
cdr3_nt: TGTGCCAGCTCACCACCGAATACCCCTACGGATACGCAGTATTTT

clone_size: .
d_call: TRBD1
j_call: TRBJ1-3
v_call: TRBV15
cdr3_aa: CATSVQGYGNTIYF
cdr3_nt: TGTGCCACCAGCGTACAGGGGTACGGAAACACCATATATTTT

clone_size: .
d_call: TRBD1
j_call: TRBJ1-5
v_call: TRBV2
cdr3_aa: CASSPRTGLNQPQHF
cdr3_nt: TGTGCCAGCAGTCCTCGGACAGGGTTAAATCAGCCCCAGCATTTT

clone_size: .
d_call: TRBD1
j_call: TRBJ2-1
v_call: TRBV5-1
cdr3_aa: CASSSRGRNNEQFF
cdr3_nt: TGCGCCAGCAGCTCCAGGGGGCGGAACAATGAGCAGTTCTTC

clone_size: few
d_call: .
j_call: TRBJ2-1
v_call: TRBV2
cdr3_aa: CATSRESYNEQFF
cdr3_nt: TGTGCCACCAGCCGGGAGAGCTACAATGAGCAGTTCTTC

clone_size: .
d_call: TRBD1
j_call: TRBJ2-2
v_call: TRBV4-1
cdr3_aa: CASSQDSGDRGMAGELFF
cdr3_nt: TGCGCCAGCAGCCAAGATTCCGGGGACAGGGGGATGGCCGGGGAGCTGTTTTTT